Detailed here is one T cell receptor beta chain. Its target is not known. The sort gate was single viable CD3+CD4+CD8-CD45RO+ cells for memory CD4+ T cells. V was pared by 4 bases and J by 1 base, with 12 bases of the junction left unmatched. This CDR3 spans 17 amino acids. CDR1 and CDR2 from the germline V gene are SGHRS and YFSETQ. Under the authors' procedure: After removing out-of-frame reads, around 2.2 million distinct TCRbeta sequences remained. The data were produced by immunoSEQ multiplex PCR, yet TCRdb's version contains in-frame clones alone and is incomplete. V, J and clone size are taken as reported in that table, and D and trimming were inferred from the DNA itself. The table includes tens of thousands of clones, more than 60% detected once. The data derive from a study of memory CD4+ T cells and cytomegalovirus serostatus. Study at large: Donors were healthy Belgian adults, about ten CMV seropositive and around 24 seronegative. Findings and caveats of the study: Of under 200 reported CMV TCRbeta sequences, about 70 were found in memory CD4+ repertoires. Median bootstrapped AUC for CMV status was around 0.96 originally, less than 0.93 US-trained.

This chain links TRBV5-1 with TRBJ1-1; TRBD1 aligns across 8 bases. The sequence came from an adult in good health and CMV-seronegative. What was sequenced was memory CD4+ T cells from blood. The CDR3 DNA reads as TGCGCCAGCAGCCCTAACAGGGGGACGGGGGAGAACACTGAAGCTTTCTTT. Amino acids: CASSPNRGTGENTEAFF. Filled out from reference TRBV5-1 and TRBJ1-1, the complete variable domain reads KAGVTQTPRYLIKTRGQQVTLSCSPISGHRSVSWYQQTPGQGLQFLFEYFSETQRNKGNFPGRFSGRQFSNSRSEMNVSTLELGDSALYLCASSPNRGTGENTEAFFGQGTRLTVV.